One sample yielded the 18 T cell receptor beta chains listed below, sequenced in a study of shared clonotypes between healthy human individuals. The assay was immunoSEQ multiplex PCR, and TCRdb's table has in-frame clones only and misses some. The repertoire holds fewer than 800,000 clones, with around 92% as singletons. CD8 cells regarded as naive lacked CD45RO, were positively chosen for CCR7, and omitted terminally differentiated effector memory CD45RA+ cells. The sample was naive CD8+ T cells sorted from blood. Receptors originate from a man in his thirties or forties in good health.

This clone has more than one count but fewer than ten. The V gene is TRBV7-9, the J gene TRBJ2-3; 9 bases are shared with TRBD2. The V and J ends lost 1 base and 4 bases, in that order; junction bases with no gene match: 3. Germline CDR1 reads SEHNR; CDR2 reads FQNEAQ (reference sequence). The CDR3 runs to 15 residues. CDR3 bases: TGTGCCAGCAGCTTAGGGGGACTAGCCGCAGATACGCAGTATTTT. This codes for CASSLGGLAADTQYF.

This clone turned up a few times. The chain uses TRBV30 and TRBJ1-5; D not certain. The ends were cut back, 2 bases at V and 6 bases at J, with 8 bases in the middle. Per the germline V gene, CDR1 is GTSNPN and CDR2 is SVGIG (reference sequence). The CDR3 runs 12 residues. CDR3 sequence (DNA): TGTGCCTGGAGTTATGCCAGTCAGCCCCAGCATTTT. It specifies CAWSYASQPQHF. Variable domain in full (rest from reference TRBV30 and TRBJ1-5): SQTIHQWPATLVQPVGSPLSLECTVEGTSNPNLYWYRQAAGRGLQLLFYSVGIGQISSEVPQNLSASRPQDRQFILSSKKLLLSDSGFYLCAWSYASQPQHFGDGTRLSIL.

J is TRBJ1-2 and V is TRBV4-3, with 7 bases matching TRBD1. Germline V gene sequence: CDR1 LGHNA, CDR2 YSLEER. This CDR3 contains 18 residues. V was pared by 0 bases and J by 2 bases, with 12 bases of the junction left unmatched. CDR3 region: CASSQDLETGTRNYGYTF. The CDR3 region has the DNA TGCGCCAGCAGCCAAGACTTGGAGACAGGGACCAGAAACTATGGCTACACCTTC.

The chain recombines TRBV2 with TRBJ2-7; D remains unclear. The length of the CDR3 is 13 residues. V shed 3 bases and J shed 5 bases, with 11 bases lying between them. CDR1 is SNHLY, CDR2 FYNNEI, per germline. CDR3 protein: CASSDSPENEQYF. The CDR3 nucleotides read TGTGCCAGCAGTGACAGCCCTGAAAACGAGCAGTACTTC.

This clone was seen a few times. CDR3 sequence: CASSHSGSYEQYF. CDR3 DNA: TGTGCCAGCAGCCACAGCGGGAGCTACGAGCAGTACTTC. V and J are TRBV7-8 and TRBJ2-7; 8 bases agree with TRBD2. The CDR3 is 13 amino acids. Germline CDR1 SGHVS, CDR2 FQNEAQ. The V and J ends lost 5 bases and 3 bases, in that order; junction bases with no gene match: 3.

The J gene is TRBJ2-1, the V gene TRBV14; D call uncertain. CDR3 length: 17 amino acids. In germline, CDR1 is SGHDN, CDR2 FVKESK. The germline V and J ends were trimmed by 2 bases and 0 bases, with 14 bases remaining between them. In nucleotides, the CDR3 is TGTGCCAGCAGCCAAATCAGAGACTCTGACTCCTACAATGAGCAGTTCTTC. It specifies CASSQIRDSDSYNEQFF.

This chain connects TRBV18 to TRBJ2-1, with 10 positions matching TRBD2. The V gene end was trimmed by 3 bases and the J gene end by 7 bases; junction bases not matched to a gene: 6. Germline V gene sequence: CDR1 KGHSH, CDR2 LQKENI. The CDR3 length is 15 residues. CDR3 in amino acids: CASSPPGGLANEQFF. In DNA form, the CDR3 reads TGTGCCAGCTCACCCCCGGGGGGACTAGCGAATGAGCAGTTCTTC. Looking up the rest from reference TRBV18 and TRBJ2-1 gives the full variable domain: NAGVMQNPRHLVRRRGQEARLRCSPMKGHSHVYWYRQLPEEGLKFMVYLQKENIIDESGMPKERFSAEFPKEGPSILRIQQVVRGDSAAYFCASSPPGGLANEQFFGPGTRLTVL.

For the CDR3, the DNA is TGTGCCAGCAGCTCCAGGACTAGCGGGTTGAGCTCCTACGAGCAGTACTTC. Its translation: CASSSRTSGLSSYEQYF. The chain uses TRBV13 and TRBJ2-7, with 11 bases aligning to TRBD2. Germline CDR1 PRHDT, CDR2 FYEKMQ (reference sequence). The CDR3 length is 17 residues. Trimming at V came to 4 bases and at J to 0 bases, leaving 8 bases not matched to a gene.

The V call is TRBV6-5, the J call TRBJ2-7, with D perhaps matching TRBD2 (7 bases). The V end was cut by 4 bases, the J end by 2 bases, with 18 bases between. Germline V gene data show CDR1 as MNHEY and CDR2 as SVGAGI. The CDR3 has 16 amino acids. CDR3 in DNA: TGTGCCAGCAGTTTCCACGGGGGGCTTCCTCCCTACGAGCAGTACTTC. It codes for CASSFHGGLPPYEQYF.

Comments on this clone: The same CDR3 is also encoded by other DNA sequences in this sample. The chain couples TRBV11-2 to TRBJ2-1; no firm D call. The CDR3 has 12 amino acids. Trimming left V 1 base short and J 5 bases short, with 3 bases between. Germline CDR1 SGHAT, CDR2 FQNNGV. In DNA, the CDR3 is TGTGCCAGCAGCTTAGGCCACAATGAGCAGTTCTTC. As protein: CASSLGHNEQFF.

The chain is built from TRBV4-3 and TRBJ2-1, with 8 bases fitting TRBD1. Trimming took 0 bases from V and 8 from J; bases not matched to a gene: 15. The length of the CDR3 is 18 residues. From germline, CDR1 is LGHNA and CDR2 YSLEER. CDR3 sequence: CASSQDSRDRGVIDEQFF. CDR3 nucleotides: TGCGCCAGCAGCCAAGATTCGCGTGACAGGGGAGTTATTGATGAGCAGTTCTTC.

The chain is built from TRBV30 and TRBJ1-2, with D perhaps TRBD1 (5 bases). The CDR3 totals 18 residues. Trimming cost V 4 bases and J 0 bases, with 24 bases left between them. Per the germline V gene, CDR1 is GTSNPN and CDR2 is SVGIG (reference sequence). CDR3 loop: CAWTLSAVAGLTNYGYTF. CDR3 coding DNA: TGTGCCTGGACCCTATCTGCAGTGGCGGGACTTACTAACTATGGCTACACCTTC. The full variable domain, completed using reference TRBV30 and TRBJ1-2, is SQTIHQWPATLVQPVGSPLSLECTVEGTSNPNLYWYRQAAGRGLQLLFYSVGIGQISSEVPQNLSASRPQDRQFILSSKKLLLSDSGFYLCAWTLSAVAGLTNYGYTFGSGTRLTVV.

This clone was seen a few times. The V gene is TRBV27, the J gene TRBJ2-2, with D possibly matching TRBD2 (5 bases). The V and J ends lost 4 bases and 6 bases respectively, with 15 bases between them. The germline V gene encodes CDR1 MNHEY and CDR2 SMNVEV (reference sequence). The CDR3 length is 15 residues. CDR3 DNA sequence: TGTGCCAGCAGTTATCACCGTTGGGGAGCCGGGGAGCTGTTTTTT. This translates into CASSYHRWGAGELFF.

With respect to this clone: Other nucleotide sequences from this sample produce the same CDR3. V is TRBV28 and J is TRBJ2-7; D remains unclear. The germline CDR1 and CDR2 sequences are MDHEN and SYDVKM. The CDR3 is made up of 12 amino acids. V was cut by 7 bases and J by 3 bases, with 10 bases left in between. DNA for the CDR3: TGTGCCAGCACCCCTGGGGTCTACGAGCAGTACTTC. As protein: CASTPGVYEQYF.

Of note for this clone: The sample contains more than one DNA sequence encoding this CDR3. The chain is built from TRBV6-1 and TRBJ1-5; no clear D gene. V shed 1 base and J shed 4 bases, with 14 bases lying between them. CDR3 length: 16 residues. Germline V CDR1 and CDR2: MNHNS, SASEGT. The CDR3 DNA sequence: TGTGCCAGCAGTGAAGGGGGAACTGGCGGTAATCAGCCCCAGCATTTT. It translates to CASSEGGTGGNQPQHF.

The chain couples TRBV6-5 to TRBJ2-1; D unresolved. The germline V and J ends were trimmed by 0 bases and 8 bases, with 8 bases remaining between them. The CDR3 consists of 13 residues. Germline V gene data show CDR1 as MNHEY and CDR2 as SVGAGI. The CDR3, as DNA: TGTGCCAGCAGTTACTCTGTTGGGGATGAGCAGTTCTTC. Protein sequence: CASSYSVGDEQFF.

This clone came up a few times. Other nucleotide sequences from this sample produce the same CDR3. The CDR3 sequence: CASSLGNQPQHF. The CDR3, as DNA: TGTGCCAGCTCCCTAGGCAATCAGCCCCAGCATTTT. The chain uses TRBV25-1 and TRBJ1-5; D uncertain. The CDR3 extends over 12 amino acids. CDR1 is MGHDK and CDR2 is SYGVNS in the germline V gene. Trimming took 8 bases from V and 2 from J, leaving 7 bases between them.

CDR3 loop: CASSPFDGSISTDTQYF. The CDR3 DNA reads TGTGCCAGCAGTCCGTTTGACGGGAGCATCAGCACAGATACGCAGTATTTT. This chain links TRBV28 with TRBJ2-3; maybe TRBD2 (6 bases). V gave up 5 bases and J gave up 0 bases, with 18 bases separating them. In germline, CDR1 is MDHEN, CDR2 SYDVKM. This CDR3 is 17 amino acids long.